These 21 T cell receptor beta chains were sequenced from one sample in a study of T-cell reconstitution after alpha-beta-depleted transplantation in children. Unique molecular identifiers tagged the TCRbeta library. TCRdb itself ran the PCR reads through MiXCR, one entry per CDR3 protein. The table lists some 290,000 distinct CDR3 sequences, about 10% of them singletons. The material sequenced was PBMCs from the stem cell graft donor, taken from the stem cell graft. These receptors were collected from a human donor who donated a stem cell graft to a child with SCID.

In this sample, this clonotype turned up many times. The V and J genes are TRBV12-3 or TRBV12-4 and TRBJ2-1, with TRBD1 matching over 9 bases. The J segment lost 16 bases and the V segment lost 5 bases, leaving 9 bases of the junction unmatched. This CDR3 is built from 12 residues. CDR3 coding DNA: TGTGCCAGCAGTGCCCGCACAGGGGGCCGATTCTTC. This sequence encodes CASSARTGGRFF.

This rearrangement joins TRBV7-2 to TRBJ1-2, with a weak D call TRBD1 (6 bases). Germline V gives CDR1 SGHTA, CDR2 FQGNSA. Between the trimmed V and J ends, which lost 3 bases and 5 bases, there was a span of 13 bases. CDR3 length: 14 amino acids. CDR3 in amino acids: CASSFSGTPYGYTF. For the CDR3, the DNA is TGTGCCAGCAGCTTCTCCGGGACACCGTATGGCTACACCTTC.

The chain joins TRBV5-5 to TRBJ1-2, with 7 bases fitting TRBD1. Trimming removed 0 bases from V and 1 base from J; junction bases left unmatched: 3. The CDR3 spans 15 residues. CDR1 is SGHKS and CDR2 is YYEKEE in the germline V gene (reference sequence). CDR3 DNA: TGTGCCAGCAGCTTGGTACAGGGGAGTAACTATGGCTACACCTTC. Translation gives CASSLVQGSNYGYTF. Complete variable domain (other parts from reference TRBV5-5 and TRBJ1-2): DAGVTQSPTHLIKTRGQQVTLRCSPISGHKSVSWYQQVLGQGPQFIFQYYEKEERGRGNFPDRFSARQFPNYSSELNVNALLLGDSALYLCASSLVQGSNYGYTFGSGTRLTVV.

This clonotype appeared a few times. This CDR3 is CASSSGTSGGGLFF. The CDR3 bases are TGTGCCAGCAGCTCCGGGACTAGCGGGGGGGGACTGTTCTTC. The chain links TRBV7-3 to TRBJ2-1, with TRBD2 matching 16 bases. CDR1 is SGHTA, CDR2 FQGTGA, per germline. Trimming at V came to 4 bases and at J to 15 bases, leaving 6 bases not matched to a gene. CDR3 size: 14 residues. The full variable domain, its missing parts supplied by reference TRBV7-3 and TRBJ2-1, is GAGVSQTPSNKVTEKGKYVELRCDPISGHTALYWYRQSLGQGPEFLIYFQGTGAADDSGLPNDRFFAVRPEGSVSTLKIQRTERGDSAVYLCASSSGTSGGGLFFGPGTRLTVL.

This clonotype was observed a handful of times. It may be a read error: a sequence one base away is much more abundant. The chain combines TRBV5-1 with TRBJ2-7; TRBD1 aligns across 9 bases. Trimming took 4 bases from V and 2 from J; bases not matched to a gene: 4. The CDR3 runs 14 residues. CDR1 and CDR2 (germline): SGHRS, YFSETQ. This CDR3 reads CASSGTGITYEQYF. DNA of the CDR3: TGCGCCAGCAGCGGGACAGGGATCACCTACGAGCAGTACTTC.

This rearrangement joins TRBV20-1 to TRBJ1-5; D is unclear. The CDR3 runs 12 residues. The germline gives CDR1 DFQATT, CDR2 SNEGSKA (reference sequence). V shed 6 bases and J shed 7 bases, with 13 bases lying between them. CDR3 nucleotides: TGCAGTGCCCCTACGAGGGAGCAGCCCCAGCATTTT. It codes for CSAPTREQPQHF.

The chain combines TRBV5-8 with TRBJ2-2; D gene unclear. Germline V gene data show CDR1 as SGHTS and CDR2 as YDEGEE. V was trimmed by 7 bases and J by 7 bases, leaving 17 bases between them. CDR3 size: 14 residues. DNA of the CDR3: TGTGCCAGCCGACCAAGGATGCACTTCGGGGAGCTGTTTTTT. Its protein is CASRPRMHFGELFF.

In this sample, this clonotype turned up many times. J is TRBJ1-1 and V is TRBV5-1; no firm D call. This CDR3 has 12 amino acids. The germline gives CDR1 SGHRS, CDR2 YFSETQ. V was cut by 0 bases and J by 6 bases, with 6 bases left in between. The CDR3 sequence is CASSLDSAEAFF. The CDR3 DNA is TGCGCCAGCAGCTTGGATTCCGCTGAAGCTTTCTTT.

V is TRBV7-2 and J is TRBJ2-5; D is uncertain. The V and J ends lost 0 bases and 1 base respectively, with 12 bases between them. Germline lookup yields CDR1 SGHTA and CDR2 FQGNSA. The CDR3 is made up of 16 amino acids. The CDR3 DNA follows: TGTGCCAGCAGCTTAGCATCGGTTCTGGCCCAAGAGACCCAGTACTTC. It yields the protein CASSLASVLAQETQYF.

The sample holds many counts of this clonotype. This sequence joins TRBV6-5 and TRBJ1-5; D is possibly TRBD1 (6 bases). The CDR3 consists of 14 residues. Germline V gene lookup returns CDR1 MNHEY and CDR2 SVGAGI. V gave up 7 bases and J gave up 0 bases, with 10 bases separating them. Here the CDR3 reads CASTEQGSNQPQHF. The CDR3 region has the DNA TGTGCCAGCACCGAACAGGGTAGCAATCAGCCCCAGCATTTT.

V and J are TRBV6-1 and TRBJ1-2; a weak D match, TRBD1 (5 bases). Trimming took off 6 bases at V and 3 bases at J, with 11 bases between the two ends. The length of the CDR3 is 13 residues. The germline V gene has CDR1 MNHNS and CDR2 SASEGT. The CDR3 DNA is TGTGCCAGCAGAGCTTCAGGGTACTATGGCTACACCTTC. This encodes CASRASGYYGYTF.

The V and J genes are TRBV15 and TRBJ1-4, with unresolved D. V was shortened by 5 bases and J by 7 bases, with 8 bases between the two germline ends. Germline V gene data show CDR1 as LNHNV and CDR2 as YYDKDF (reference sequence). The CDR3 is made up of 12 amino acids. DNA of the CDR3: TGTGCCACCAGCGGTCCCGGTGAAAAACTGTTTTTT. Protein product: CATSGPGEKLFF. The whole variable domain, filled in from reference TRBV15 and TRBJ1-4, reads DAMVIQNPRYQVTQFGKPVTLSCSQTLNHNVMYWYQQKSSQAPKLLFHYYDKDFNNEADTPDNFQSRRPNTSFCFLDIRSPGLGDTAMYLCATSGPGEKLFFGSGTQLSVL.

In this sample, this clonotype turned up a few times. This chain joins TRBV20-1 and TRBJ2-1, with 11 nucleotides matching TRBD2. The germline V gene encodes CDR1 DFQATT and CDR2 SNEGSKA (reference sequence). Trimming took 3 bases from V and 9 from J; bases not matched to a gene: 7. This CDR3 region has 14 residues. In nucleotides, the CDR3 is TGCAGTGCTAGCCTAGCGGGGGGCCTGCTTGAGCAGTTCTTC. Translated: CSASLAGGLLEQFF.

This clonotype was observed at least ten times. J is TRBJ1-2 and V is TRBV7-3; 9 bases are a match to TRBD1. There are 13 residues in the CDR3. Germline V gene lookup returns CDR1 SGHTA and CDR2 FQGTGA. The V gene end was trimmed by 4 bases and the J gene end by 5 bases; junction bases not matched to a gene: 2. CDR3: CASSSGQGYGYTF. As DNA, the CDR3 is TGTGCCAGCAGCTCCGGACAGGGGTATGGCTACACCTTC.

This clonotype came up a few times. It may be a read error: a sequence one base away is much more abundant. The chain links TRBV14 to TRBJ2-7; D is undetermined. This CDR3 has 13 amino acids. The germline V gene has CDR1 SGHDN and CDR2 FVKESK. V was clipped by 2 bases and J by 7 bases, with 12 bases between them. The CDR3 region is CASSQHMEKEQYF. In nucleotides, the CDR3 is TGTGCCAGCAGCCAACACATGGAAAAGGAGCAGTACTTC. Full variable domain (outside the CDR3, taken from reference TRBV14 and TRBJ2-7): EAGVTQFPSHSVIEKGQTVTLRCDPISGHDNLYWYRRVMGKEIKFLLHFVKESKQDESGMPNNRFLAERTGGTYSTLKVQPAELEDSGVYFCASSQHMEKEQYFGPGTRLTVT.

This clonotype occurred many times. The rearrangement uses TRBV4-2 and TRBJ2-2; no clear D. The V and J ends lost 4 bases and 3 bases respectively, with 12 bases between them. This CDR3 has 15 residues. Germline loops: CDR1 LGHNA, CDR2 YNFKEQ. The CDR3 loop reads CASSPTGPDTGELFF. CDR3 in DNA: TGTGCCAGCAGCCCCACCGGACCTGACACCGGGGAGCTGTTTTTT.

Ten or more counts support this clonotype. V usage is TRBV6-1 and J usage is TRBJ2-7, with D unresolved. The CDR3 is 12 residues long. V was cut by 4 bases and J by 6 bases, with 10 bases left in between. Germline lookup yields CDR1 MNHNS and CDR2 SASEGT. CDR3 loop: CASSATLSEQYF. In DNA, the CDR3 is TGTGCCAGCAGTGCCACCTTAAGCGAGCAGTACTTC.

The chain recombines TRBV6-4 with TRBJ2-1, with 9 bases that match TRBD1. Germline CDR1 and CDR2: MRHNA and SNTAGT. The CDR3 runs 14 residues. The trim removed 6 bases at V and 10 bases at J, leaving 10 bases unmatched. CDR3 in DNA: TGTGCCAGCAGCGCCTCCGGGACAGGGCGCGAGCAGTTCTTC. It yields the protein CASSASGTGREQFF.

In DNA, the CDR3 is TGCAGTGCGAGGACCCAGGCGGCCTACAATGAGCAGTTCTTC. This sequence encodes CSARTQAAYNEQFF. V is TRBV20-1 and J is TRBJ2-1; D gene uncertain. The V and J ends lost 6 bases and 2 bases respectively, with 14 bases between them. The V gene's germline CDR1 is DFQATT and CDR2 SNEGSKA (reference sequence). This CDR3 contains 14 residues.

V and J are TRBV5-6 and TRBJ1-2, with D unclear. Trimming shortened V by 3 bases and J by 7 bases, and 7 bases separated the two germline ends. The CDR3 runs 11 residues. CDR1 SGHDT and CDR2 YYEEEE come from the germline V gene. Written as DNA, the CDR3 is TGTGCCAGCAGCTCAGTTGGTGGCTACACCTTC. This gives the protein CASSSVGGYTF. Drawing the rest from reference TRBV5-6 and TRBJ1-2, the complete variable domain is DAGVTQSPTHLIKTRGQQVTLRCSPKSGHDTVSWYQQALGQGPQFIFQYYEEEERQRGNFPDRFSGHQFPNYSSELNVNALLLGDSALYLCASSSVGGYTFGSGTRLTVV.

The chain carries TRBV20-1 and TRBJ2-1, with D perhaps TRBD2 (6 bases). V was pared by 7 bases and J by 10 bases, with 14 bases between. The germline V gene encodes CDR1 DFQATT and CDR2 SNEGSKA (reference sequence). The CDR3 contains 11 residues. CDR3 in DNA: TGCAGTGTTCCGGCAGGAGGGGAGCAGTTCTTC. Its translation is CSVPAGGEQFF.